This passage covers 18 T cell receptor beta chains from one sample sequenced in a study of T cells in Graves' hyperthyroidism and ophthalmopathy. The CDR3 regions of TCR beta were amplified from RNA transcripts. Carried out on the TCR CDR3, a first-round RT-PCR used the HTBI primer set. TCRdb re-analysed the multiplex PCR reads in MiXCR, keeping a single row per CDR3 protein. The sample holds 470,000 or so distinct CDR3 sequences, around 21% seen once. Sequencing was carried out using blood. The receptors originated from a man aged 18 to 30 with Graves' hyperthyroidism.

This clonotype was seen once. CDR3 region: CASRPQGAITHYGYTF. The CDR3 DNA reads as TGTGCCAGCAGACCACAGGGGGCGATAACCCACTATGGCTACACCTTC. This chain uses TRBV6-1 with TRBJ1-2, with 9 bases fitting TRBD1. The J segment lost 3 bases and the V segment lost 6 bases, leaving 11 bases of the junction unmatched. The CDR3 has 16 amino acids. The germline V gene has CDR1 MNHNS and CDR2 SASEGT.

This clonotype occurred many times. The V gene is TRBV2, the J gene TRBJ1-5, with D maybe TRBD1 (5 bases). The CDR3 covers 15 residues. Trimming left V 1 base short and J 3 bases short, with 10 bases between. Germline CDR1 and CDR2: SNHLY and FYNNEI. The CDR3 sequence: CASSEVRGVNQPQHF. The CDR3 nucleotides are TGTGCCAGCAGTGAAGTCCGGGGCGTCAATCAGCCCCAGCATTTT.

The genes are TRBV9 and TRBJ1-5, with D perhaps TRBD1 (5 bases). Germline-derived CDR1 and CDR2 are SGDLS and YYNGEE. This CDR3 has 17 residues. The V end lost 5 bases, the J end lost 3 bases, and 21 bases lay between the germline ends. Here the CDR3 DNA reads TGTGCCAGCAGGTCCTCAGAGTCGGGACGGAACAATCAGCCCCAGCATTTT. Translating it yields CASRSSESGRNNQPQHF.

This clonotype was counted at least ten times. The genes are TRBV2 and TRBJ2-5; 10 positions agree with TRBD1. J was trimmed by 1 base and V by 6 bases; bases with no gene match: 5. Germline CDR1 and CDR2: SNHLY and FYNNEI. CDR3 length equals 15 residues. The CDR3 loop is CASRDRGHPQETQYF. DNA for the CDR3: TGTGCCAGCAGAGACAGGGGGCATCCCCAAGAGACCCAGTACTTC.

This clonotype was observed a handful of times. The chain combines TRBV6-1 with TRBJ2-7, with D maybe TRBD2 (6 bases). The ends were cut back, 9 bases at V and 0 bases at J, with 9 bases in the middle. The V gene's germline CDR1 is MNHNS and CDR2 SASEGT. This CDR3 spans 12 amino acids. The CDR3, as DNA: TGTGCCAGAGGAGGGGACTCCTACGAGCAGTACTTC. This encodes CARGGDSYEQYF.

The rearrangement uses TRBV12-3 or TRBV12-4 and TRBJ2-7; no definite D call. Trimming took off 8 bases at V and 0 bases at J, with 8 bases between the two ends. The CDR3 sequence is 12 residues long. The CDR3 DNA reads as TGTGCCAGCGAATCACCCTCCTACGAGCAGTACTTC. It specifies CASESPSYEQYF.

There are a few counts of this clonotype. CDR3: CATTKDSSVYGYTF. DNA of the CDR3: TGTGCCACCACCAAGGACAGTTCCGTCTATGGCTACACCTTC. The chain uses TRBV15 and TRBJ1-2; possible D gene TRBD1, 6 bases. The CDR3 extends over 14 amino acids. Germline values: CDR1 LNHNV, CDR2 YYDKDF (reference sequence). Trimming cost V 7 bases and J 4 bases, with 16 bases left between them.

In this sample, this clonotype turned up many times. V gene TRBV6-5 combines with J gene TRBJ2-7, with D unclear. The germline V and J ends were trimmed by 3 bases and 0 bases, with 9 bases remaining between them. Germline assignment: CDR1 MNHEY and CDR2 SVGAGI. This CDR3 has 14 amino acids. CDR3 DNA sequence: TGTGCCAGCAGTTATTTCAGCAGCTCCTACGAGCAGTACTTC. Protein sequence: CASSYFSSSYEQYF.

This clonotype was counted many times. CDR3: CASHSAPKPTGELFF. In DNA, the CDR3 is TGTGCCAGCCATTCAGCCCCAAAACCGACCGGGGAGCTGTTTTTT. The genes are TRBV6-5 and TRBJ2-2; the D is unclear. This CDR3 region has 15 residues. V was cut by 8 bases and J by 5 bases, with 18 bases left in between. CDR1 is MNHEY, CDR2 SVGAGI, per germline.

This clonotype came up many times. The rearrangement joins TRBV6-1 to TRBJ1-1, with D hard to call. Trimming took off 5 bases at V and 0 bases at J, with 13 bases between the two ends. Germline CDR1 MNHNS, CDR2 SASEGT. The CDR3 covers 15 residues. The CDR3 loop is CASSRKARMNTEAFF. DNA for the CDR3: TGTGCCAGCAGTCGAAAGGCCCGGATGAACACTGAAGCTTTCTTT.

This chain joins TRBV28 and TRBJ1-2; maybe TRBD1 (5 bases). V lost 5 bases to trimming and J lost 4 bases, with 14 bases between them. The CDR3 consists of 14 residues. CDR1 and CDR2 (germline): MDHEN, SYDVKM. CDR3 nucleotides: TGTGCCAGCAGTCCCCGGGACGGCACCTATGGCTACACCTTC. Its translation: CASSPRDGTYGYTF.

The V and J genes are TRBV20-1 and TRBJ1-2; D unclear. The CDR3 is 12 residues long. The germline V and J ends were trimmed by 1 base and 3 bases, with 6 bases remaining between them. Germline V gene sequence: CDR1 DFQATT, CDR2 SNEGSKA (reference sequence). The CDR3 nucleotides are TGCAGTGCTAGAGGAAATGACTATGGCTACACCTTC. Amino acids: CSARGNDYGYTF.

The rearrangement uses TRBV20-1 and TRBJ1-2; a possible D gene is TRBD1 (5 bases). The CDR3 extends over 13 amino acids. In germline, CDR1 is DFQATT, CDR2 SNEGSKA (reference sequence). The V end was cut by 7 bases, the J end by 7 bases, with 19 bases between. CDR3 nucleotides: TGCAGTGTCCCGCGGGCAGGGCGTGGTGGCTACACCTTC. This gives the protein CSVPRAGRGGYTF.

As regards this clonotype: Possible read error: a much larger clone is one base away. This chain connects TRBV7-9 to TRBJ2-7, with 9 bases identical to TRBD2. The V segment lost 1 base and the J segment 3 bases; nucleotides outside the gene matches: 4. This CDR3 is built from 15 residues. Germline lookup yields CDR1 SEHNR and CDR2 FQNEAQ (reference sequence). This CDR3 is CASSLVGTSSYEQYF. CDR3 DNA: TGTGCCAGCAGCTTAGTTGGGACTAGCAGCTACGAGCAGTACTTC.

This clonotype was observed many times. The CDR3 reads CSAGNRRAQETQYF. As DNA, the CDR3 is TGCAGTGCAGGGAATAGGAGGGCACAAGAGACCCAGTACTTC. The chain uses TRBV20-1 and TRBJ2-5, with a tentative D call TRBD2 (6 bases). V lost 6 bases and J lost 2, with 16 bases in between. Germline-derived CDR1 and CDR2 are DFQATT and SNEGSKA (reference sequence). CDR3 size: 14 residues.

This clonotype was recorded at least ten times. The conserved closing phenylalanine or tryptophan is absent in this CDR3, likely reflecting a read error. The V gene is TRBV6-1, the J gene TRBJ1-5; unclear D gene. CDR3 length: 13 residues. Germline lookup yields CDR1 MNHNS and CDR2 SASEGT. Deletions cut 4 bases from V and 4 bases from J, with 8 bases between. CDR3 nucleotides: TGTGCCAGCAGTGGGGCGTATAATCAGCCCCAGCATCTT. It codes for CASSGAYNQPQHL.

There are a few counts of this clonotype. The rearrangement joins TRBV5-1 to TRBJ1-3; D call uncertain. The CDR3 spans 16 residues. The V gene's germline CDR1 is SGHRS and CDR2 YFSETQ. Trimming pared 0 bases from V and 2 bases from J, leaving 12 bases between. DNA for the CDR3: TGCGCCAGCAGCTTGGTCCCGGGGAGCACTGGAAACACCATATATTTT. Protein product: CASSLVPGSTGNTIYF.

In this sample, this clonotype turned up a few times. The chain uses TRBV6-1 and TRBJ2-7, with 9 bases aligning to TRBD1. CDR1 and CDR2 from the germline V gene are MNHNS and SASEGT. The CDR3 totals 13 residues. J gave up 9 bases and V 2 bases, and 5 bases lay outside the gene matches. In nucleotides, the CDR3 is TGTGCCAGCAGTGAACGGGGGACAGGGAGGCAGTACTTC. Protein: CASSERGTGRQYF.